This TCR beta chain was sequenced during a study of blood T cell repertoires in COVID-19. Study details: The origin of the acute and convalescent COVID-19 samples was the United States, Italy and Spain. PBMCs, B-cell-depleted T cells, or T cells were the source of the cDNA or gDNA that made up the material.

The authors' processing: Estimation of nucleated cell counts was performed using reference gene primer amplification. This table comes from immunoSEQ multiplex PCR, and its TCRdb copy is limited to in-frame clones, with some not included. The D gene and trimming were derived from the DNA, and the V and J assignments and clone size from that table. The sample has hundreds of thousands of clones; around 82% are singletons. This CDR3 region has 13 residues. The germline V gene encodes CDR1 SQVTM and CDR2 ANQGSEA. Trimming removed 1 base from V and 9 bases from J, with 13 bases in between. This clone was picked up a small number of times.

This chain links TRBV29-1 with TRBJ2-1, with D possibly matching TRBD2 (6 bases). The material sequenced was peripheral blood. The TCR sequence derives from a woman in her thirties or forties with active or convalescent COVID-19. For the CDR3, the DNA is TGCAGCGTTGAAGCCGGGACTGTTCTTGAGCAGTTCTTC. It translates to CSVEAGTVLEQFF.